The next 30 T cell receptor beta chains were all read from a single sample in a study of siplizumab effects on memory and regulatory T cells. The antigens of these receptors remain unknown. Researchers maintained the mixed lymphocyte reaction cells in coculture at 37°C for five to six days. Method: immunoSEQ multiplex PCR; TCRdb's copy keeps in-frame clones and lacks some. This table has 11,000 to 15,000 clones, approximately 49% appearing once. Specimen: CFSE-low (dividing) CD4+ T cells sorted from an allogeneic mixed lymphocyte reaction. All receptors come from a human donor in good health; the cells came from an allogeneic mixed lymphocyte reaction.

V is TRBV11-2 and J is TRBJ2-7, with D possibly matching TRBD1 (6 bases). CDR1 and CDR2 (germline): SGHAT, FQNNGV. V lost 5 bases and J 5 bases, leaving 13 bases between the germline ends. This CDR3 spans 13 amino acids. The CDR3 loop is CASSPDRLDEQYF. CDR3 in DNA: TGTGCCAGCAGCCCCGACAGGTTGGACGAGCAGTACTTC.

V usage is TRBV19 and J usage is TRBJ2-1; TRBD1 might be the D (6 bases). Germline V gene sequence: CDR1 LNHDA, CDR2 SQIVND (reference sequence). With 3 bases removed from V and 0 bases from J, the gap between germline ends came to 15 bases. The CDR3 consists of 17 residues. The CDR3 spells CASSMGAGAPSYNEQFF. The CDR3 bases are TGTGCCAGTAGTATGGGGGCAGGGGCTCCCTCCTACAATGAGCAGTTCTTC.

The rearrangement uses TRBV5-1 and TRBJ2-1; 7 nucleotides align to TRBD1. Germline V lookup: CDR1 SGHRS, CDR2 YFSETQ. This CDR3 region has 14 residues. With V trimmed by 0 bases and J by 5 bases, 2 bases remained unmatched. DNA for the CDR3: TGCGCCAGCAGCTTGGTGGGACAGAACAATGAGCAGTTCTTC. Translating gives CASSLVGQNNEQFF.

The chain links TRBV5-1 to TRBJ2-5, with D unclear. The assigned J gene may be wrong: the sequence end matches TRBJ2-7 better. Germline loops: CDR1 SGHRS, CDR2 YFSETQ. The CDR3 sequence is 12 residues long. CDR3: CASSLTSYEQYF. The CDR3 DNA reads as TGCGCCAGCAGCCTCACATCCTACGAGCAGTACTTC.

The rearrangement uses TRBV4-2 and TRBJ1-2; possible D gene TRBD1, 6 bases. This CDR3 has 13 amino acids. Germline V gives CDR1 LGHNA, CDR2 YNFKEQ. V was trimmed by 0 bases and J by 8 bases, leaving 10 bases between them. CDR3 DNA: TGTGCCAGCAGCCAAGATGGGGGGCGCGGCTACACCTTC. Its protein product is CASSQDGGRGYTF.

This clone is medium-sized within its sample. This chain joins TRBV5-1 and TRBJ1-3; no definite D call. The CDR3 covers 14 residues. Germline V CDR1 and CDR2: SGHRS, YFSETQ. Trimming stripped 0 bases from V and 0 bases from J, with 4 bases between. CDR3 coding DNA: TGCGCCAGCAGCTTGGCGGCCTCTGGAAACACCATATATTTT. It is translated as CASSLAASGNTIYF.

For the CDR3, the DNA is TGTGCCAGCAGTTACCAAAAACGGACCCAAGAGACCCAGTACTTC. Protein product: CASSYQKRTQETQYF. The chain couples TRBV6-5 to TRBJ2-5; D gene unclear. The CDR3 is 15 residues long. Trimming removed 2 bases from V and 1 base from J, with 11 bases in between. Germline CDR1 and CDR2: MNHEY and SVGAGI.

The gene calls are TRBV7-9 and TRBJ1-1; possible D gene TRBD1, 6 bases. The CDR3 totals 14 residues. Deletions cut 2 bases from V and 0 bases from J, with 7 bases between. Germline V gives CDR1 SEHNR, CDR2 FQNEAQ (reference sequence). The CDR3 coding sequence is TGTGCCAGCAGCTTAAGACAGGTGAACACTGAAGCTTTCTTT. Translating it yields CASSLRQVNTEAFF.

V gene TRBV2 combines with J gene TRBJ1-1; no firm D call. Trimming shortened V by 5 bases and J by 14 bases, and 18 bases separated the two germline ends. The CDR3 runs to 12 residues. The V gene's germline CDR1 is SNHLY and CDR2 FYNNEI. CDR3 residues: CASSYQAPSGFF. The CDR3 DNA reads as TGTGCCAGCAGTTACCAGGCCCCGTCGGGCTTCTTT.

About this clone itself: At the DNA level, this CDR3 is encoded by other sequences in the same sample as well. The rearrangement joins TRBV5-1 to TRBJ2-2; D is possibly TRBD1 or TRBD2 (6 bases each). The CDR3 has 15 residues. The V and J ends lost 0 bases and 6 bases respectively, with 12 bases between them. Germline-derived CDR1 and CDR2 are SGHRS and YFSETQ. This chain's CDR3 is CASSLEGGRAGELFF. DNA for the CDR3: TGCGCCAGCAGCTTGGAGGGGGGTCGCGCCGGGGAGCTGTTTTTT.

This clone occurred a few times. The CDR3 loop is CASRQVPNSGANVLTF. CDR3 in DNA: TGCGCCAGCCGACAGGTCCCTAACTCTGGGGCCAACGTCCTGACTTTC. The chain uses TRBV5-1 and TRBJ2-6; tentative D call: TRBD1 (6 bases). The CDR3 contains 16 residues. Trimming removed 7 bases at V and 0 bases at J, with 14 bases between. Germline CDR1 SGHRS, CDR2 YFSETQ.

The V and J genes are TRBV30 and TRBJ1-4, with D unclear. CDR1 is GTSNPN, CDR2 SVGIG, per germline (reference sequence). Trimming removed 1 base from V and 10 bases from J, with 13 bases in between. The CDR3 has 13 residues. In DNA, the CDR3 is TGTGCCTGGAGTGGTCGGCCCCCTGGAAAACTGTTTTTT. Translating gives CAWSGRPPGKLFF.

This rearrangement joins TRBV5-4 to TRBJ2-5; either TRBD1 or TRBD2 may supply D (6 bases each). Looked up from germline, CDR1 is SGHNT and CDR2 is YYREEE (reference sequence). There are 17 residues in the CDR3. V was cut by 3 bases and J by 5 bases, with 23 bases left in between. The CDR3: CASSSPNSGALTETQYF. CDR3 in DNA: TGTGCCAGCAGCTCGCCCAATTCGGGGGCTCTCACCGAGACCCAGTACTTC. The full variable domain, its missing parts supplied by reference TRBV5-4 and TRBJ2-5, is ETGVTQSPTHLIKTRGQQVTLRCSSQSGHNTVSWYQQALGQGPQFIFQYYREEENGRGNFPPRFSGLQFPNYSSELNVNALELDDSALYLCASSSPNSGALTETQYFGPGTRLLVL.

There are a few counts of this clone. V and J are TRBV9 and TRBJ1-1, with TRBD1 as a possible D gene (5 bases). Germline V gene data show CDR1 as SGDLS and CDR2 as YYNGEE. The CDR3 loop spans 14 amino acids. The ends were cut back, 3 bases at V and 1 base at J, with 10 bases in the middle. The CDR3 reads CASSGSQGNTEAFF. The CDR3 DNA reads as TGTGCCAGCAGCGGCTCCCAGGGGAACACTGAAGCTTTCTTT.

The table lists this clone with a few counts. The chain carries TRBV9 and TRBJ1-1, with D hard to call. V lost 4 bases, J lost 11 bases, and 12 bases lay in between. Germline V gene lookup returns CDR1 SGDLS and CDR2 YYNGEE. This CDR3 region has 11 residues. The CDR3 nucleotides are TGTGCCAGCAGCCCGGGGTGGCGGGCTTTCTTT. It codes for CASSPGWRAFF.

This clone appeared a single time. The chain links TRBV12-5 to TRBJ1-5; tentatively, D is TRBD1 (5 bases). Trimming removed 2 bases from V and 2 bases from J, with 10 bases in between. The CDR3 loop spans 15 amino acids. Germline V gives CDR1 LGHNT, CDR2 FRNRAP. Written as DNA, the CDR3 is TGTGCTAGTGGTTTGAACGGGGGGGGCAATCAGCCCCAGCATTTT. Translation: CASGLNGGGNQPQHF.

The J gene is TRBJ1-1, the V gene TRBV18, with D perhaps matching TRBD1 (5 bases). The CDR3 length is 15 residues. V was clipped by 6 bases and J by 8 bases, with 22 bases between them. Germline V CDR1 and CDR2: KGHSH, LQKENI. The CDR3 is CASSRLWGGEGEAFF. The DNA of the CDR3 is TGTGCCAGCTCCCGCCTTTGGGGGGGAGAAGGAGAAGCTTTCTTT.

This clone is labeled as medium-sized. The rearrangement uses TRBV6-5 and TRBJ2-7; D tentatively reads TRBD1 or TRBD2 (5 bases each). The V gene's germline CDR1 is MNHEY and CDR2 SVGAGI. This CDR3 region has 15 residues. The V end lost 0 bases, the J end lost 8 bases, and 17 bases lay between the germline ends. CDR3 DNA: TGTGCCAGCAGTTACTCGGGACCACACTACGATCAGCAGTACTTC. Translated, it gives CASSYSGPHYDQQYF.

The CDR3 DNA reads TGCGCCACCAGTGGGGCAGGAGCTTTCACCGGGGAGCTGTTTTTT. It is translated as CATSGAGAFTGELFF. This sequence joins TRBV5-1 and TRBJ2-2; D possibly corresponds to TRBD1 (5 bases). This CDR3 has 15 residues. CDR1 is SGHRS and CDR2 is YFSETQ in the germline V gene. V lost 9 bases, J lost 4 bases, and 19 bases lay in between.

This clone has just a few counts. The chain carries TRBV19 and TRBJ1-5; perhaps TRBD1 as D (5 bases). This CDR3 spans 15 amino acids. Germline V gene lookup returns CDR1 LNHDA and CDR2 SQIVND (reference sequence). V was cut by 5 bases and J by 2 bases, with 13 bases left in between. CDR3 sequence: CASSSWGRGNQPQHF. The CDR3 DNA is TGTGCCAGTAGTTCCTGGGGGAGGGGCAATCAGCCCCAGCATTTT.

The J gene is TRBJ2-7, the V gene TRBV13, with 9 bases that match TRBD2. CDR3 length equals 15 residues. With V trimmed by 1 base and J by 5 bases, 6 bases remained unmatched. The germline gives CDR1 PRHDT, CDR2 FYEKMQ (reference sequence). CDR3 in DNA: TGTGCCAGCAGCTTAGCTGCGGGAGGGCGGAACGAGCAGTACTTC. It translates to CASSLAAGGRNEQYF.

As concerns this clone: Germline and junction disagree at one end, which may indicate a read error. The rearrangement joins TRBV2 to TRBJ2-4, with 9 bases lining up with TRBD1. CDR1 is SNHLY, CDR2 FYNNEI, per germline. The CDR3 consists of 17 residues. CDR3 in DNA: TGTGCCAGCGGTGAAGCCCCAACAGGGGGCGGCAAAAACATTCAGTACTTC. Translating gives CASGEAPTGGGKNIQYF.

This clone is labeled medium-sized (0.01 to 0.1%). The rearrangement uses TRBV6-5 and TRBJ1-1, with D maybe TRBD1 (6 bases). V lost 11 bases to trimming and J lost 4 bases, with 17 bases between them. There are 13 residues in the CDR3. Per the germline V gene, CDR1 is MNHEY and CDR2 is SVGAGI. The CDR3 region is CAAGDGSSTEAFF. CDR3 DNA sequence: TGTGCCGCAGGGGACGGGTCGAGCACTGAAGCTTTCTTT.

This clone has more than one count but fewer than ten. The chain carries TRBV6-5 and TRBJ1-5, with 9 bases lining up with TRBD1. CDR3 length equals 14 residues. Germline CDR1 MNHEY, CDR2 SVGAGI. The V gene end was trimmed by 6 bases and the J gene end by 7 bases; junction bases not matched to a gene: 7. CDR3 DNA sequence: TGTGCCAGCAGCCGGGACAGGGTAAGCCAGCCCCAGCATTTT. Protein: CASSRDRVSQPQHF.

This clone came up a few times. The CDR3 loop reads CASSLDLATVYEQYF. CDR3 nucleotides: TGTGCCAGCAGCTTAGATCTAGCCACCGTTTACGAGCAGTACTTC. This chain connects TRBV7-8 to TRBJ2-7; TRBD2 might be the D (5 bases). Trimming left V 1 base short and J 4 bases short, with 14 bases between. The CDR3 contains 15 residues. The germline CDR1 and CDR2 sequences are SGHVS and FQNEAQ.

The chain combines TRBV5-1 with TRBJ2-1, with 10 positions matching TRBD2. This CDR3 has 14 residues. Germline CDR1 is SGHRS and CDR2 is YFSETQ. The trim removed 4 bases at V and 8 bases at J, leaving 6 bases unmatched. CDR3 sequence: CASSKGLASYEQFF. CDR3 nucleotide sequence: TGCGCCAGCAGCAAGGGACTAGCGAGTTATGAGCAGTTCTTC.

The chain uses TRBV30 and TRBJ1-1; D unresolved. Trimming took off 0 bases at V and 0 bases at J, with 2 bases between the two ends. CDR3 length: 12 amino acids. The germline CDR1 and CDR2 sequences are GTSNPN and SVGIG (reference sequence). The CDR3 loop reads CAWSVMNTEAFF. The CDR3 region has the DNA TGTGCCTGGAGTGTAATGAACACTGAAGCTTTCTTT.

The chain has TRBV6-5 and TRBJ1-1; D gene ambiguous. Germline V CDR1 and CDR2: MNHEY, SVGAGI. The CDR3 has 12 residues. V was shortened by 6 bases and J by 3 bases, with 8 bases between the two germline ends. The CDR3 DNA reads TGTGCCAGCAGCCGTGGGGACACTGAAGCTTTCTTT. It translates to CASSRGDTEAFF.

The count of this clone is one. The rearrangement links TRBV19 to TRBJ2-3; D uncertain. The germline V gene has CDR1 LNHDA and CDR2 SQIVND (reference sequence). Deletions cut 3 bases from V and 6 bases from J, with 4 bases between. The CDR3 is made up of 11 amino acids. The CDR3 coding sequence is TGTGCCAGTAGTATCCGGGATACGCAGTATTTT. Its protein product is CASSIRDTQYF.

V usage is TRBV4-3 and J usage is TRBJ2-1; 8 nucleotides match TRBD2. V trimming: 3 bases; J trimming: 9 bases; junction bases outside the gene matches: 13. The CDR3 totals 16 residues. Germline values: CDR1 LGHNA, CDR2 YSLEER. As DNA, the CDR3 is TGCGCCAGCAGCCAGGGGGTGGGACTAGGCTACGGTGAGCAGTTCTTC. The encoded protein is CASSQGVGLGYGEQFF.